This entry concerns a single T cell receptor beta chain. Its target is not known. This clone may be a read error of a much larger clone one base away. Researchers extracted total RNA from unfractionated whole blood. What the library attached to individual cDNA molecules were unique molecular identifiers. Per the original data handling: A per-sample median of 95,638 TCRs was observed, with a range of roughly 20,000 to 690,600. TCRdb itself ran the reads through MiXCR, one entry per CDR3 protein. The V and J calls were not made by the authors but by TCRdb's processing. The sample consists of 95,000 to 150,000 distinct CDR3 sequences, roughly 8.5% of them appearing once. The sample comes from a study of human T cells and chemical hapten exposure. The wider study: TCR yields differed between samples (mainly from small differences in pooled library volume). Overall study findings and caveats: DPC sensitization did not alter TCRs above 1 in 1000 frequency.

This clonotype was sampled from a human donor in good health. Some clones in this sample may be carry-over from other donors' samples. Sequencing was carried out using whole blood.

CDR3 residues: CVWSPGSGSVNEQFF. DNA for the CDR3: TGTGTCTGGAGTCCGGGTAGCGGGAGTGTAAATGAGCAGTTCTTC. The chain recombines TRBV30 with TRBJ2-1, with 9 bases fitting TRBD2. Germline V gene data show CDR1 as GTSNPN and CDR2 as SVGIG (reference sequence). This CDR3 spans 15 amino acids. The full variable domain, in which reference TRBV30 and TRBJ2-1 provide the parts outside the CDR3, is SQTIHQWPATLVQPVGSPLSLECTVEGTSNPNLYWYRQAAGRGLQLLFYSVGIGQISSEVPQNLSASRPQDRQFILSSKKLLLSDSGFYLCVWSPGSGSVNEQFFGPGTRLTVL.